The entry below describes one TCR beta chain. Its antigen is unidentified. This record belongs to a study of tumor-infiltrating lymphocytes in primary liver carcinoma. Regarding the study as a whole: Researchers found tumor-adjacent and tumor-blood pairs overlapped less than tumor region pairs. Tumor tissue displayed a significantly greater top-250-clone fraction than blood (p = 0.039).

Joint extraction of RNA and DNA used about 17-30 mg of bulk tissue that was unsorted. V lost 5 bases to trimming and J lost 8 bases; unmatched junction nucleotides: 11. Germline lookup yields CDR1 GTSNPN and CDR2 SVGIG (reference sequence). The CDR3 has 15 amino acids. The template, roughly 0.45 ug total RNA, yielded TCR beta cDNA made with a constant-region primer. ARM-PCR, slightly modified, supplied the TCR beta libraries through three nested multiplex PCR rounds. Rounds one and two of PCR, each of 10 cycles, were primed with TRBV1-TRBV30 forward primers and a C-beta reverse primer. One entry per CDR3 protein results from TCRdb running MiXCR on the multiplex PCR reads. The sample shows more than 100,000 distinct CDR3 sequences, roughly 69% of them seen only once.

This clonotype was sampled from a woman aged 60-70 years with primary liver carcinoma and hepatitis B virus infection. The rearrangement links TRBV30 to TRBJ2-7; 14 nucleotides match TRBD2. The source material was liver tumor tissue from sampling region 1. Stated subset: tumor region T1, superior pole. CDR3 loop: CAWALGTSGGIQQYF. As DNA, the CDR3 is TGTGCCTGGGCCTTGGGGACTAGCGGGGGAATCCAGCAGTACTTC.